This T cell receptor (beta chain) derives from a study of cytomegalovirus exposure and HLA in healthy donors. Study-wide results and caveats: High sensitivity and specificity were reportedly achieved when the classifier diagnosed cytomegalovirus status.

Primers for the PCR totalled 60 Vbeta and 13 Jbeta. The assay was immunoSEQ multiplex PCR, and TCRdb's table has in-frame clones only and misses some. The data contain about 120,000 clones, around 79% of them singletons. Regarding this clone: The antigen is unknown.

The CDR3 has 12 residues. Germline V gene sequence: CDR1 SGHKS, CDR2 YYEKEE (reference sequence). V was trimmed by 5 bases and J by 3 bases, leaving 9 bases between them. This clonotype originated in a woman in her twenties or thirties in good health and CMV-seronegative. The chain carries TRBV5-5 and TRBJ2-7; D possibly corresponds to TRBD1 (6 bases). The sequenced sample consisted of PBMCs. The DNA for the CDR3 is TGTGCCAGCAGTGCAGGGGTCTACGAGCAGTACTTC. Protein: CASSAGVYEQYF.